Listed below are T cell receptor beta chains from one sample, sequenced in a study of monozygotic twins with inflammatory bowel disease. TCRdb derives one entry per CDR3 protein from the 5' RACE reads, leaving out DNA. This sample's table reports 350,000 to 500,000 distinct CDR3 sequences. The specimen sequenced was blood. These receptors were collected from a human donor with ulcerative colitis or Crohn's disease, or a healthy co-twin of an affected twin (not recorded which). Both conserved end residues are part of each CDR3.

j_call	v_call	cdr3_aa
TRBJ1-1	TRBV19	CASSIGEGMNTEAFF
TRBJ1-1	TRBV3-1	CASSQGEGGNTEAFF
TRBJ2-2	TRBV5-4	CASSSGGPGAGELFF
TRBJ2-3	TRBV12-3/TRBV12-4	CASSLRRQAGLARTDTQYF
TRBJ1-4	TRBV27	CASRLQGVTNEKLFF
TRBJ2-3	TRBV12-5	CASGPGTRTGSDTQYF
TRBJ1-1	TRBV18	CASSYYRNTEAFF
TRBJ2-3	TRBV4-2	CASSQTSGGAGTQYF
TRBJ2-5	TRBV6-1	CASRRLTGLAEETQYF
TRBJ2-7	TRBV24-1	CATSGRDRGGEQYF
TRBJ2-1	TRBV7-2	CASSLAQGQGEQFF
TRBJ2-3	TRBV11-2	CASRAWTSGSTDTQYF
TRBJ2-7	TRBV12-3/TRBV12-4	CASRESPSYEQYF
TRBJ2-1	TRBV7-6	CASSLDTVSYNEQFF
TRBJ2-1	TRBV6-1	CASSVGVGSEQFF
TRBJ2-2	TRBV14	CASSQEAGELFF
TRBJ1-2	TRBV2	CASSPTGEGYGYTF
TRBJ1-3	TRBV11-2	CASSKGGAGNTIYF
TRBJ2-5	TRBV11-2	CASSFGRNPKEETQYF
TRBJ2-1	TRBV20-1	CSKRGRVSSYNEQFF